This T cell receptor beta chain appears in the sequencing data of a study of blood T cell repertoires in COVID-19. Study background: T cells, B-cell-depleted T cells, or PBMCs supplied cDNA or gDNA.

As concerns this clone: An end of the junction differs from the germline gene, which may be a read error.

Germline CDR1 and CDR2: KGHSH and LQKENI. The CDR3 spans 15 residues. Sequenced by immunoSEQ multiplex PCR; TCRdb stores in-frame clones only, minus some. The data contain tens of thousands of clones, around 83% of them singletons. One Seattle source followed patients from active infection through their disease course. This rearrangement joins TRBV18 to TRBJ2-4; 8 bases match TRBD1. This clonotype originated in a young man with COVID-19, enrolled during active disease. The sequenced material came from peripheral blood. The DNA of the CDR3 is TGTGCCAGCTCCCCACAGGGGGTAGACAAAAACATTCAGTACTTC. Residues: CASSPQGVDKNIQYF.